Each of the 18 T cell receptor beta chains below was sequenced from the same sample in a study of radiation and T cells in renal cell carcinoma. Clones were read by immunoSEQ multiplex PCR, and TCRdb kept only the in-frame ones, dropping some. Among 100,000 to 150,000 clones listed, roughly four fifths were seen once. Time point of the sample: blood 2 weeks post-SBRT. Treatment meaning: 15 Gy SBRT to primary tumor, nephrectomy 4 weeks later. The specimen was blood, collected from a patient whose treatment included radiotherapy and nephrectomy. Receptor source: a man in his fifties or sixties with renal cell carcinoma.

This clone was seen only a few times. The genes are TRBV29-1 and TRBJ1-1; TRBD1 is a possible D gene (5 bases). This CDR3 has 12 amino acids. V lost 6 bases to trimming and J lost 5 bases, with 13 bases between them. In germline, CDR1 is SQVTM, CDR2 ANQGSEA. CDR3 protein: CSVQGWGTEAFF. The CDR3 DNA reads TGCAGCGTGCAGGGTTGGGGGACTGAAGCTTTCTTT.

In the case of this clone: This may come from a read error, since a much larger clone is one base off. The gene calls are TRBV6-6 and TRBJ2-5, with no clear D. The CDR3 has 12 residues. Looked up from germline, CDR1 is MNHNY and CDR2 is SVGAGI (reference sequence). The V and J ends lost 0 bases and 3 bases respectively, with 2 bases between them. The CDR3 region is CASSYSKETQYF. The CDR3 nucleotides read TGTGCCAGCAGTTACTCGAAAGAGACCCAGTACTTC.

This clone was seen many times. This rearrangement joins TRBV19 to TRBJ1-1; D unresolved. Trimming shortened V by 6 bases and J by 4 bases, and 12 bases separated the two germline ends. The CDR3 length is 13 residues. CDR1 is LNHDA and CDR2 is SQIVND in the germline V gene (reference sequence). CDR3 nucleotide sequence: TGTGCCAGTAGCCCACAGTTTGGCACTGAAGCTTTCTTT. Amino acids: CASSPQFGTEAFF.

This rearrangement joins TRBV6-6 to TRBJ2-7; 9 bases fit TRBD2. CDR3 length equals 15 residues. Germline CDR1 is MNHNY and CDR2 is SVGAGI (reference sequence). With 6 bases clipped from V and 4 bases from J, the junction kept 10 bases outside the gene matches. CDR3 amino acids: CASSEPGLAVYEQYF. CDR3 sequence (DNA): TGTGCCAGCAGCGAGCCGGGACTAGCAGTATACGAGCAGTACTTC.

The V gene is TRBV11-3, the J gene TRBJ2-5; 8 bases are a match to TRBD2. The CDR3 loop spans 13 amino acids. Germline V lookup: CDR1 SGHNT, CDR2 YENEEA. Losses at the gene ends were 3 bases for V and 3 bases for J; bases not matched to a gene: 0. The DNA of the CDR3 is TGTGCCAGCAGCTTGGGACTAGAAGAGACCCAGTACTTC. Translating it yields CASSLGLEETQYF.

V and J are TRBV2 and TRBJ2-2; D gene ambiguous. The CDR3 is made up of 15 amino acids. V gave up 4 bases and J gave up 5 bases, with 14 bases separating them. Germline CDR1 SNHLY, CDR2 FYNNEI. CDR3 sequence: CASSVRQLGTGELFF. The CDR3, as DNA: TGTGCCAGCAGTGTCCGGCAGCTTGGAACCGGGGAGCTGTTTTTT.

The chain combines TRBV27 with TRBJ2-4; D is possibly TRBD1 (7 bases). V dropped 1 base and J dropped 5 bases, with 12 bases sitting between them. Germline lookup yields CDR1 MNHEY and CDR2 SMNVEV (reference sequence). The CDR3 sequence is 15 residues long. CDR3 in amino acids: CASSLFGGTENIQYF. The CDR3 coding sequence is TGTGCCAGCAGTTTATTTGGGGGGACAGAAAACATTCAGTACTTC.

This chain's CDR3 is CASSNVGGPATNEKLFF. CDR3 bases: TGTGCCAGTAGCAACGTGGGGGGGCCCGCAACTAATGAAAAACTGTTTTTT. The J gene is TRBJ1-4, the V gene TRBV19; D is possibly TRBD1 (6 bases). Trimming shortened V by 6 bases and J by 0 bases, and 17 bases separated the two germline ends. Germline V gene lookup returns CDR1 LNHDA and CDR2 SQIVND (reference sequence). The CDR3 spans 17 residues.

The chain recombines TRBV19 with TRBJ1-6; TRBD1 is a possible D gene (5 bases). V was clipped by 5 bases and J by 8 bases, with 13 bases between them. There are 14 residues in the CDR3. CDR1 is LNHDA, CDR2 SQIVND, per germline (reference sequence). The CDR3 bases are TGTGCCAGTAGTTCAGGGCCGACGGATTCACCCCTCCACTTT. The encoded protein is CASSSGPTDSPLHF.

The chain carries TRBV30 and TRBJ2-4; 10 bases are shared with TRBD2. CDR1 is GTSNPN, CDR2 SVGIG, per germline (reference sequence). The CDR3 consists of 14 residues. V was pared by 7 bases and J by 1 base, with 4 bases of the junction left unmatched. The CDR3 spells CASGTSDAKNIQYF. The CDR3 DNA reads TGTGCCTCCGGGACTAGCGACGCCAAAAACATTCAGTACTTC.

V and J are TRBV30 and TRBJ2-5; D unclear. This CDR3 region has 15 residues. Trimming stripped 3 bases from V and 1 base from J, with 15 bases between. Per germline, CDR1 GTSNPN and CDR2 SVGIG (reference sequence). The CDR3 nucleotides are TGTGCCTGGAGGGACCCTCAATCAGCCCAAGAGACCCAGTACTTC. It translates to CAWRDPQSAQETQYF.

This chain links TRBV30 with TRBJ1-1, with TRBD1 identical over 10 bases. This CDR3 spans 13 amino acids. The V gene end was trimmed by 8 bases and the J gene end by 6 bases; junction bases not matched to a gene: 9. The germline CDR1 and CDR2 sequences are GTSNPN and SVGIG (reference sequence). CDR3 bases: TGTGCCAGATCGGGACAGGGGATCGCTGAAGCTTTCTTT. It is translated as CARSGQGIAEAFF.

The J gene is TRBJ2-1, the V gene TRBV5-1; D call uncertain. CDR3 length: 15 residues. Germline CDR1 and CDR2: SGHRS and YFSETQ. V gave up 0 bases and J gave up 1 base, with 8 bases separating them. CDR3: CASSLGAASYNEQFF. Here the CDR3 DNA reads TGCGCCAGCAGCTTGGGGGCAGCTTCCTACAATGAGCAGTTCTTC.

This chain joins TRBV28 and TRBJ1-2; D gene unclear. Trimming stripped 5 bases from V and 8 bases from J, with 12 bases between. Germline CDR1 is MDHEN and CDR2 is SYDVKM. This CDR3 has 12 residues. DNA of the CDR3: TGTGCCAGCAGTCAAAGACAATGGGGCTACACCTTC. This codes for CASSQRQWGYTF.

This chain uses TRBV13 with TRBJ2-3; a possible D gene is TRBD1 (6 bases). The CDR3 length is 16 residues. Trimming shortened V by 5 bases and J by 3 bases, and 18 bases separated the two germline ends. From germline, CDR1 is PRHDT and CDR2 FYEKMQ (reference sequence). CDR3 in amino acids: CASSLQQGGFTDTQYF. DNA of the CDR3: TGTGCCAGCAGCCTACAACAGGGTGGGTTTACAGATACGCAGTATTTT.

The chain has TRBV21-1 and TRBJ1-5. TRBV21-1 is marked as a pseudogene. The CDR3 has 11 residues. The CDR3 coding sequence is TGTGCCAGCAGCAAAGAGGGGCCCCAGCATTTT. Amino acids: CASSKEGPQHF.

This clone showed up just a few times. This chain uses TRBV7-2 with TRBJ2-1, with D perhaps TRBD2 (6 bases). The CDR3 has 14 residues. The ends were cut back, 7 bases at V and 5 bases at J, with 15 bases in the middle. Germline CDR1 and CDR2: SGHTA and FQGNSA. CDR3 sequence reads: CASTAPTRHNEQFF. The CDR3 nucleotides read TGTGCCAGCACCGCCCCGACTAGACACAATGAGCAGTTCTTC.

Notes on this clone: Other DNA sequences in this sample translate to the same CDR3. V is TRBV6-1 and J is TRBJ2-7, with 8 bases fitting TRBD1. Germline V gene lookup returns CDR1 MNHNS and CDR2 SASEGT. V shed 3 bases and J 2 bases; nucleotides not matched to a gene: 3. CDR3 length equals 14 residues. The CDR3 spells CASSETGATYEQYF. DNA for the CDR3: TGTGCCAGCAGTGAGACAGGGGCCACCTACGAGCAGTACTTC.